The source of this T cell receptor beta chain is a study of blood T cells in healthy people across ages. Study observations and caveats: Possibly confounding the expanded clonotype changes was the fact that donor CMV status was unknown.

This clonotype was counted a few times. Its antigen is not identified. Per sample, at least 5 micrograms of total RNA were extracted. The authors ran a second PCR of 7 to 11 cycles using a sample-barcoded 5' primer and a J-beta primer mix. MiXCR, applied by TCRdb to the 5' RACE reads, yields one record per CDR3 protein. The table lists 700,000 to 950,000 distinct CDR3 sequences, about 42% of them singletons. Trimming cost V 1 base and J 8 bases, with 6 bases left between them. Germline V gene data show CDR1 as SGHRS and CDR2 as YFSETQ. The CDR3 is made up of 11 amino acids. This sequence joins TRBV5-1 and TRBJ1-2; D unclear. The receptor's source is a woman aged 55-70 years in good health. The sequenced material came from blood. The CDR3 nucleotides read TGCGCCAGCAGCTTGAAAAGGGGCTACACCTTC. This sequence encodes CASSLKRGYTF.